The 8 T cell receptor beta chains below all came from one sample that was sequenced in a study of neurological immune-mediated disorders. Time point noted: longitudinal time-point 1 (baseline). TCRdb re-analysed the 5' RACE reads in MiXCR, keeping a single row per CDR3 protein. The sample consists of more than 70,000 distinct CDR3 sequences, 10% of them appearing once. The sequencing input was PBMCs. All receptors come from a man aged 30-40 years in good health.

This clonotype has ten or more counts. This chain joins TRBV27 and TRBJ2-7; no clear D. The ends were cut back, 4 bases at V and 4 bases at J, with 5 bases in the middle. The CDR3 extends over 11 amino acids. Germline V gives CDR1 MNHEY, CDR2 SMNVEV (reference sequence). The CDR3 nucleotides are TGTGCCAGCAGTTCCCGGTACGAGCAGTACTTC. Its translation is CASSSRYEQYF.

This clonotype was seen many times. CDR3 sequence (DNA): TGTGCCTCAACGGGGACAGGGGGAGACGCAGATACGCAGTATTTT. This translates into CASTGTGGDADTQYF. The chain carries TRBV10-3 and TRBJ2-3; 11 bases are shared with TRBD1. The CDR3 spans 15 residues. Germline CDR1 is ENHRY and CDR2 is SYGVKD. The ends lost 11 bases at V and 4 bases at J; junction bases unmatched: 11.

This clonotype was seen many times. The chain carries TRBV7-9 and TRBJ2-3, with 10 bases that match TRBD2. Looked up from germline, CDR1 is SEHNR and CDR2 is FQNEAQ (reference sequence). The CDR3 extends over 16 amino acids. The J segment lost 5 bases and the V segment lost 5 bases, leaving 10 bases of the junction unmatched. The CDR3, as DNA: TGTGCCAGCAGCCTGAGGGGGAGCGGGAGGGAAGATACGCAGTATTTT. It yields the protein CASSLRGSGREDTQYF.

This clonotype was recorded at least ten times. The CDR3 nucleotides read TGCAGTGCGACAGCGGGAGGGCCCTACAATGAGCAGTTCTTC. It is translated as CSATAGGPYNEQFF. The chain combines TRBV20-1 with TRBJ2-1, with 10 positions matching TRBD2. CDR3 length equals 14 residues. In germline, CDR1 is DFQATT, CDR2 SNEGSKA (reference sequence). Trimming at V came to 6 bases and at J to 2 bases, leaving 4 bases not matched to a gene.

In this sample, this clonotype turned up many times. The rearrangement uses TRBV29-1 and TRBJ2-5; D is uncertain. The CDR3 extends over 15 amino acids. V lost 7 bases and J 3 bases, leaving 21 bases between the germline ends. Germline V gene lookup returns CDR1 SQVTM and CDR2 ANQGSEA. CDR3 DNA sequence: TGCAGCGGGACGCCGACGACGAGTATGGAAGAGACCCAGTACTTC. Protein sequence: CSGTPTTSMEETQYF.

This clonotype was seen at least ten times. The genes are TRBV28 and TRBJ1-5; 7 bases match TRBD1. This CDR3 is 13 amino acids long. The germline CDR1 and CDR2 sequences are MDHEN and SYDVKM. J was trimmed by 4 bases and V by 6 bases; bases with no gene match: 3. The CDR3 bases are TGTGCCAGCAGAACAGGGGATAATCAGCCCCAGCATTTT. Amino acid sequence: CASRTGDNQPQHF.

This clonotype was counted many times. The gene calls are TRBV20-1 and TRBJ2-5, with TRBD1 as a possible D gene (6 bases). The germline V gene has CDR1 DFQATT and CDR2 SNEGSKA (reference sequence). The CDR3 contains 13 residues. V lost 6 bases and J lost 1, with 12 bases in between. The CDR3 DNA follows: TGCAGTGCCCCGACAGGAGTCCAAGAGACCCAGTACTTC. This translates into CSAPTGVQETQYF.

This clonotype appeared many times. The chain uses TRBV10-3 and TRBJ2-7, with a possible D match to TRBD1 (6 bases). The CDR3 is 14 residues long. Germline CDR1 and CDR2: ENHRY and SYGVKD. Between the trimmed V and J ends, which lost 0 bases and 4 bases, there was a span of 10 bases. CDR3 protein: CAISESAGVYEQYF. CDR3 in DNA: TGTGCCATCAGTGAGTCGGCAGGGGTGTACGAGCAGTACTTC.